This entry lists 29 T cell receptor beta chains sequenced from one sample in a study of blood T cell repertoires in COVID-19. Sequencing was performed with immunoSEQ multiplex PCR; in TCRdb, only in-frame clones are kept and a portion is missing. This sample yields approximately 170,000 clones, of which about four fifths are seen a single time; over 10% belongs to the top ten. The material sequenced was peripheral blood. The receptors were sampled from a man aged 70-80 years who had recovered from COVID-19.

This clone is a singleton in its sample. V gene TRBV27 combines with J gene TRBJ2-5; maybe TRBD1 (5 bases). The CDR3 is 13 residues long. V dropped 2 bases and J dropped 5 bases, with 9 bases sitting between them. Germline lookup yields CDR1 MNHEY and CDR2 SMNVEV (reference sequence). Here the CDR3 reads CASSLRGWETQYF. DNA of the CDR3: TGTGCCAGCAGTTTAAGGGGATGGGAGACCCAGTACTTC.

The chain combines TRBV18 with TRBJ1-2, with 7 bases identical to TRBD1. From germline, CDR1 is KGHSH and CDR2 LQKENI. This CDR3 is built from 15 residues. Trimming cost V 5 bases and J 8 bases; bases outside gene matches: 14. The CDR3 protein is CASSVQAEGARGYTF. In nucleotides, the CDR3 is TGTGCCAGCTCAGTTCAGGCTGAGGGGGCTCGGGGCTACACCTTC.

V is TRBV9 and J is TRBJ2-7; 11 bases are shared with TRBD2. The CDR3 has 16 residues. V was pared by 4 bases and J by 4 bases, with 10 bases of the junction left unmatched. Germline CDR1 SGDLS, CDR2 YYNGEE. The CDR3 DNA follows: TGTGCCAGCAGCCCTGTGGTAGCGGGAGGGCAGTACGAGCAGTACTTC. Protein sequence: CASSPVVAGGQYEQYF.

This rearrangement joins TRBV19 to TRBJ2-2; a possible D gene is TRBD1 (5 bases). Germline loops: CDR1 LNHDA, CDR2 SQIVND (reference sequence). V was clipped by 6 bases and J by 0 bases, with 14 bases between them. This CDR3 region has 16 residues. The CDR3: CASSLLTDTNTGELFF. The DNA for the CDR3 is TGTGCCAGTAGCCTTCTGACAGACACGAACACCGGGGAGCTGTTTTTT.

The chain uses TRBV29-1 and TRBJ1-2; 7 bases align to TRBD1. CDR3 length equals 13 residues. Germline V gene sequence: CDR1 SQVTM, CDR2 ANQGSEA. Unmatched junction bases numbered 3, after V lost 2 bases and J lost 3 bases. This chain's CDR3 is CSVENRGDYGYTF. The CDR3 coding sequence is TGCAGCGTTGAAAACAGGGGCGACTATGGCTACACCTTC.

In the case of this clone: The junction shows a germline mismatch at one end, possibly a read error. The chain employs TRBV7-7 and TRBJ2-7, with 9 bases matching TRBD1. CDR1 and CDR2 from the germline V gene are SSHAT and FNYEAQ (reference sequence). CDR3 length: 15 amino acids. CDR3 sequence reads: CASSLPGQGVCEQYF. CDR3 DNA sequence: TGTGCTAGCAGCTTACCGGGACAGGGTGTTTGCGAGCAGTACTTC.

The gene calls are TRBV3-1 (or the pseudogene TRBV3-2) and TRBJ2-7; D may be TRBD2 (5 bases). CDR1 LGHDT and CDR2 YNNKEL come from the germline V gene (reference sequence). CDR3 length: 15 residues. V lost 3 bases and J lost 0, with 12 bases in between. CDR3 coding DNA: TGTGCCAGCAGCCAGGCTAGCTTTTCCTCCTACGAGCAGTACTTC. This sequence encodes CASSQASFSSYEQYF.

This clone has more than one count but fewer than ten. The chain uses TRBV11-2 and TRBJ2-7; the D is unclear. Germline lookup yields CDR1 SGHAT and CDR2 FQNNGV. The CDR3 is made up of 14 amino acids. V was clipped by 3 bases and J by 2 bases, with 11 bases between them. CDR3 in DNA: TGTGCCAGCAGCTTGTGGCAAGAACCCTACGAGCAGTACTTC. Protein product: CASSLWQEPYEQYF.

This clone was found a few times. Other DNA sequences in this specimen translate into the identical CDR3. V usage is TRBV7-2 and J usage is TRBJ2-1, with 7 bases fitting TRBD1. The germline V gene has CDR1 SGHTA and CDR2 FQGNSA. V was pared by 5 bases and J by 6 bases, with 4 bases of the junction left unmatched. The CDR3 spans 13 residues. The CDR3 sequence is CASSPGQPNEQFF. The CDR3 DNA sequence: TGTGCCAGCAGCCCGGGACAGCCCAATGAGCAGTTCTTC.

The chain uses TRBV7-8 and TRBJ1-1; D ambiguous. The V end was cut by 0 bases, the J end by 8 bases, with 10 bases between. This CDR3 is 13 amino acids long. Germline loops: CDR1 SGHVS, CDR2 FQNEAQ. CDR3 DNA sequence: TGTGCCAGCAGCTTAGCCTTTTCTCTGGAAGCTTTCTTT. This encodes CASSLAFSLEAFF.

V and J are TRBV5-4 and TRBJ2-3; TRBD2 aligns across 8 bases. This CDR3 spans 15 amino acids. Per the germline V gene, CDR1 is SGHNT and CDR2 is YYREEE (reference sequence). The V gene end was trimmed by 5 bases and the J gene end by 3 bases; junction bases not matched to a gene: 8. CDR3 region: CASSRRLANTDTQYF. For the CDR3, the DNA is TGTGCCAGCAGTCGAAGACTAGCGAATACAGATACGCAGTATTTT.

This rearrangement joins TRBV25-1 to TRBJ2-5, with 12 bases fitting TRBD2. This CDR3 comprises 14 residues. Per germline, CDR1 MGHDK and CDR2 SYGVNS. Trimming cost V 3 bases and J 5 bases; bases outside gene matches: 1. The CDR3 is CASSDLAGGETQYF. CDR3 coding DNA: TGTGCCAGCAGTGACCTAGCGGGAGGGGAGACCCAGTACTTC.

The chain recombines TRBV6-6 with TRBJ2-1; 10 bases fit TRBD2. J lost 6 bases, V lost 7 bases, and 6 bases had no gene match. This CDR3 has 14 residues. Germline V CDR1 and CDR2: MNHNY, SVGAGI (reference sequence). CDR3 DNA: TGTGCCAGCATCCTAGCGGGAGAAGGCAATGAGCAGTTCTTC. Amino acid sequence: CASILAGEGNEQFF.

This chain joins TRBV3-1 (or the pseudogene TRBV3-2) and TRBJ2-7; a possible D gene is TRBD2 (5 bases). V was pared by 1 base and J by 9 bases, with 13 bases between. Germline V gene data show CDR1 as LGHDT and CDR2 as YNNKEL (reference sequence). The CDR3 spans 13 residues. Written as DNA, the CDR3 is TGTGCCAGCAGCCAAGTGATAGGCCGGGGGCAGTACTTC. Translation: CASSQVIGRGQYF.

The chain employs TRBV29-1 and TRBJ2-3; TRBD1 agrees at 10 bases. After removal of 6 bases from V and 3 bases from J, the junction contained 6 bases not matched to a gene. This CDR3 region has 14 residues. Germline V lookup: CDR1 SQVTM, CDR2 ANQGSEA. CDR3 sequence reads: CSVIRTGGTDTQYF. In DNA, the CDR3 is TGCAGCGTCATACGGACAGGGGGTACAGATACGCAGTATTTT.

The CDR3 reads CASSPDRGYGNQPQHF. CDR3 sequence (DNA): TGTGCCAGCAGTCCTGACAGGGGGTATGGCAATCAGCCCCAGCATTTT. The V and J genes are TRBV27 and TRBJ1-5; TRBD1 matches at 9 bases. The trim removed 5 bases at V and 2 bases at J, leaving 7 bases unmatched. CDR3 length: 16 amino acids. CDR1 is MNHEY and CDR2 is SMNVEV in the germline V gene (reference sequence).

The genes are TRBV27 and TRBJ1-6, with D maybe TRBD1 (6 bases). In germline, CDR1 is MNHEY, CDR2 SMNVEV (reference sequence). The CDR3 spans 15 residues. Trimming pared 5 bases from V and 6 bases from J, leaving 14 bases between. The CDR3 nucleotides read TGTGCCAGCAGTATGACCGGGACAACTAATTCACCCCTCCACTTT. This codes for CASSMTGTTNSPLHF.

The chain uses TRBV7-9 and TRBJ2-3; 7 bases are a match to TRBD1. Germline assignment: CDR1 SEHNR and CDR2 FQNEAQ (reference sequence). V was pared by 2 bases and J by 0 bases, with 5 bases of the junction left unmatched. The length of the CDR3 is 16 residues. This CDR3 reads CASSLRGGYSTDTQYF. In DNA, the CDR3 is TGTGCCAGCAGCTTAAGAGGGGGCTATAGCACAGATACGCAGTATTTT.

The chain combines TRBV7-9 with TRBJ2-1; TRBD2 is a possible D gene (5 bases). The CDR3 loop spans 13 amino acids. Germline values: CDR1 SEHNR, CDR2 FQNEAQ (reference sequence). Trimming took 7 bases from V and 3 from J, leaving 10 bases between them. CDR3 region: CASTRESYNEQFF. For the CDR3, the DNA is TGTGCCAGCACCCGGGAAAGCTACAATGAGCAGTTCTTC.

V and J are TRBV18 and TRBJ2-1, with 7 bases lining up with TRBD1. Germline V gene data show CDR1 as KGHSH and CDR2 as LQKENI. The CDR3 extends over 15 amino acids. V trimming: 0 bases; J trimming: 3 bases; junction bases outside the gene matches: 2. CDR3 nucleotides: TGTGCCAGCTCACCACCGCAGGGGGACTACAATGAGCAGTTCTTC. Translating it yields CASSPPQGDYNEQFF.

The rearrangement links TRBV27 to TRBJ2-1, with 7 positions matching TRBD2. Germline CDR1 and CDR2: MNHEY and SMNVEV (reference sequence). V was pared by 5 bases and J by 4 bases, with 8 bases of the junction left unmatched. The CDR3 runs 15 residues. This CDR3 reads CASSTTSRNYNEQFF. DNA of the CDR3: TGTGCCAGCAGTACGACTAGCCGGAATTACAATGAGCAGTTCTTC.

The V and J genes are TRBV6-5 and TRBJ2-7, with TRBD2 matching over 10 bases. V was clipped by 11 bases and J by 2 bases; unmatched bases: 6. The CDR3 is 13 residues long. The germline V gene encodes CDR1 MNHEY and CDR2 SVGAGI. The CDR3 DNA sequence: TGTGCCTCCCGGACTAGCGGTGCCTACGAGCAGTACTTC. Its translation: CASRTSGAYEQYF.

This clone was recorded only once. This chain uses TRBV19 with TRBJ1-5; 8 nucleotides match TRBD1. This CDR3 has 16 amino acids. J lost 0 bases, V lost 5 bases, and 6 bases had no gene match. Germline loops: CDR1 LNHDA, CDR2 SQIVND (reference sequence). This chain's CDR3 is CASSPRTGISNQPQHF. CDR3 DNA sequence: TGTGCCAGTAGTCCCCGGACAGGGATTAGCAATCAGCCCCAGCATTTT.

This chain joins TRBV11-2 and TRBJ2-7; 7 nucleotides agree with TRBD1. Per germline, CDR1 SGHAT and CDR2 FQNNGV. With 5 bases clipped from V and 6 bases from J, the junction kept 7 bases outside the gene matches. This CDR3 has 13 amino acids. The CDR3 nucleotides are TGTGCCAGCAGCCCAACAGGGGAGAGCGAGCAGTACTTC. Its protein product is CASSPTGESEQYF. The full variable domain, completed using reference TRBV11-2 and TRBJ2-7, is EAGVAQSPRYKIIEKRQSVAFWCNPISGHATLYWYQQILGQGPKLLIQFQNNGVVDDSQLPKDRFSAERLKGVDSTLKIQPAKLEDSAVYLCASSPTGESEQYFGPGTRLTVT.

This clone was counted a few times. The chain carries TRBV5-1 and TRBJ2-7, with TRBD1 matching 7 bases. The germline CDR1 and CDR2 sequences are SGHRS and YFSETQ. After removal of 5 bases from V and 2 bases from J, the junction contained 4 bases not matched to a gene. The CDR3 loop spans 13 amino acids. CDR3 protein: CASRSGQTYEQYF. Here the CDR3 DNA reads TGCGCCAGCAGGTCGGGACAGACCTACGAGCAGTACTTC.

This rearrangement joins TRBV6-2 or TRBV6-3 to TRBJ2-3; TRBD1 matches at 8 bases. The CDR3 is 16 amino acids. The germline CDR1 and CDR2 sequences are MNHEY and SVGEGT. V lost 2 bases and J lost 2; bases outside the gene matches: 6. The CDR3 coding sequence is TGTGCCAGCAGTTACGGGGAGACAGGGGACACAGATACGCAGTATTTT. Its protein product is CASSYGETGDTDTQYF.

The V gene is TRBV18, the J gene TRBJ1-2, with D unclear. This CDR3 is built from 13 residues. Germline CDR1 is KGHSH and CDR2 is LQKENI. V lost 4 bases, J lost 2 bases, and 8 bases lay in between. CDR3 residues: CASSQQTNYGYTF. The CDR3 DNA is TGTGCCAGCTCACAACAAACCAACTATGGCTACACCTTC. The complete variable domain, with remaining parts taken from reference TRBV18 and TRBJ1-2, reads NAGVMQNPRHLVRRRGQEARLRCSPMKGHSHVYWYRQLPEEGLKFMVYLQKENIIDESGMPKERFSAEFPKEGPSILRIQQVVRGDSAAYFCASSQQTNYGYTFGSGTRLTVV.

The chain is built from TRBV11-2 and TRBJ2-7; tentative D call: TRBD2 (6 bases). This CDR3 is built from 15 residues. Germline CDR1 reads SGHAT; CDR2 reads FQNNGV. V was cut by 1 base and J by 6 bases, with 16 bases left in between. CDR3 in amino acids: CASSLGSSVISEQYF. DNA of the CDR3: TGTGCCAGCAGCTTAGGTTCTAGCGTTATCTCCGAGCAGTACTTC.

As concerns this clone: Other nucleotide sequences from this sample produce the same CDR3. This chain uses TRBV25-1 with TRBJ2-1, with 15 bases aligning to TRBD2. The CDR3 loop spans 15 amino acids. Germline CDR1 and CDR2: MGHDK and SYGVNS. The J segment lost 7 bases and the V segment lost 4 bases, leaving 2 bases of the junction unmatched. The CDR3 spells CASSAGTSGRNEQFF. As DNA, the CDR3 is TGTGCCAGCAGTGCCGGGACTAGCGGGAGGAATGAGCAGTTCTTC.